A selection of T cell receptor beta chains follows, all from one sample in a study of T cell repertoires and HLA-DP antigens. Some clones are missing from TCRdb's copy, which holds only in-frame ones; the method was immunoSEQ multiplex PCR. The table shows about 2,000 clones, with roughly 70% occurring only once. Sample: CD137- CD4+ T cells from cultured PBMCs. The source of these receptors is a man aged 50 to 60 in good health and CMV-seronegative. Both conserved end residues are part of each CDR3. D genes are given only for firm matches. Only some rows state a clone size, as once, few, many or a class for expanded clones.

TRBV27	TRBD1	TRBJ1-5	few	CASRQGRGNQPQHF	TGTGCCAGCAGACAGGGGCGGGGGAATCAGCCCCAGCATTTT
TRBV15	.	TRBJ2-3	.	CATSTGMGAGDTQYF	TGTGCCACCAGTACAGGGATGGGAGCGGGAGATACGCAGTATTTT
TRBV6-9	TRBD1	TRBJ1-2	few	CASSATRTGGGYGYTF	TGTGCCAGCAGTGCGACCCGTACAGGGGGCGGCTATGGCTACACCTTC
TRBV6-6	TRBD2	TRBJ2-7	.	CASSASGGTSYEQYF	TGTGCCAGCAGCGCTAGCGGGGGGACCTCCTACGAGCAGTACTTC
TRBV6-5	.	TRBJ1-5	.	CASSFREGQPQHF	TGTGCCAGCAGTTTTCGGGAAGGTCAGCCCCAGCATTTT
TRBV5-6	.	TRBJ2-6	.	CASRTRRSGISGANVLTF	TGTGCCAGCAGAACCCGAAGGTCAGGTATTTCTGGGGCCAACGTCCTGACTTTC
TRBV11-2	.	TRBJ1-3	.	CASSRGRGSSGNTIYF	TGTGCCAGCAGCAGAGGTAGGGGGAGCTCTGGAAACACCATATATTTT
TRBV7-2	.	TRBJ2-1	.	CASSLVGTERYNEQFF	TGTGCCAGCAGCTTAGTGGGGACGGAAAGATACAATGAGCAGTTCTTC
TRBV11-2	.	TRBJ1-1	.	CASSLGLGGNTEAFF	TGTGCCAGCAGCTTAGGGTTGGGGGGGAACACTGAAGCTTTCTTT
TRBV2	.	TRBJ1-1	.	CASSQGGTTEAFF	TGTGCCAGCAGTCAGGGTGGTACGACTGAAGCTTTCTTT
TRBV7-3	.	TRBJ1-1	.	CASSLIDRVVTEAFF	TGTGCCAGCAGCTTAATAGACAGAGTAGTCACTGAAGCTTTCTTT
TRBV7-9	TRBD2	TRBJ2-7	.	CASSPGGSGRVHEQYF	TGTGCCAGCAGCCCAGGGGGAAGCGGGAGGGTTCACGAGCAGTACTTC
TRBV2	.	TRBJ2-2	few	CASSDRVPGELFF	TGTGCCAGCAGTGACCGAGTTCCCGGGGAGCTGTTTTTT
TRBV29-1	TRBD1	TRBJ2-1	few	CSTSQGVVRNEQFF	TGCAGCACTTCCCAGGGGGTGGTAAGAAATGAGCAGTTCTTC
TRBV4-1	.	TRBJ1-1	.	CASSQVGRMNTEAFF	TGCGCCAGCAGCCAAGTAGGGCGGATGAACACTGAAGCTTTCTTT
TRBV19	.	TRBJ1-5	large	CASSSRANQPQHF	TGTGCCAGTAGTTCCCGGGCGAATCAGCCCCAGCATTTT
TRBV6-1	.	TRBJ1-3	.	CASRITQSSGNTIYF	TGTGCCAGCAGGATCACCCAGAGCTCTGGAAACACCATATATTTT
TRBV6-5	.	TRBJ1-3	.	CASRSTSASGNTIYF	TGTGCCAGCAGAAGCACAAGCGCCTCTGGAAACACCATATATTTT
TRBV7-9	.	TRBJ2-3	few	CASSFPGLETQYF	TGTGCCAGCAGCTTCCCTGGTCTAGAGACGCAGTATTTT
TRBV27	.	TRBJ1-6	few	CASSLRGGPLHF	TGTGCCAGCAGTCTCAGGGGTGGACCCCTCCACTTT
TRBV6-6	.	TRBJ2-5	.	CASSQGPAQETQYF	TGTGCCAGCAGCCAGGGCCCCGCCCAAGAGACCCAGTACTTC
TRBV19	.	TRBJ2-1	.	CASSIGERGSYNEQFF	TGTGCCAGTAGTATCGGGGAGAGGGGGAGCTACAATGAGCAGTTCTTC
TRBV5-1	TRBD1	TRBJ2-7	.	CASSPTGGAAYEQYF	TGCGCCAGCAGCCCGACAGGGGGGGCGGCCTACGAGCAGTACTTC
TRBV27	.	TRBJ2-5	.	CASSSQRVGGTQYF	TGTGCCAGCAGTTCCCAACGGGTAGGCGGGACCCAGTACTTC
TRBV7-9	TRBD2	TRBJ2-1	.	CASSLGGRVGNEQFF	TGTGCCAGCAGCTTAGGCGGGAGGGTTGGTAATGAGCAGTTCTTC
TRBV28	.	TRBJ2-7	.	CASKQGGLSSYEQYF	TGTGCCAGCAAGCAGGGGGGTTTGAGCTCCTACGAGCAGTACTTC
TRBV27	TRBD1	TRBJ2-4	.	CASSETPGQGLAKNIQYF	TGTGCCAGCAGTGAAACACCGGGACAGGGGTTAGCCAAAAACATTCAGTACTTC
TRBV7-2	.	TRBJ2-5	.	CASSLSGAGITETQYF	TGTGCCAGCAGCTTGTCGGGGGCAGGGATAACAGAGACCCAGTACTTC
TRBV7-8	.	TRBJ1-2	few	CASSLVAPINYGYTF	TGTGCCAGCAGCTTAGTTGCTCCGATTAACTATGGCTACACCTTC
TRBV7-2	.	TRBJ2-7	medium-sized	CASSLAHLRQTAYEQYF	TGTGCCAGCAGCTTAGCCCACTTACGTCAGACAGCCTACGAGCAGTACTTC
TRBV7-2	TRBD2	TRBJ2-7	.	CASSLEGTSGTYEQYF	TGTGCCAGCAGCTTAGAAGGGACTAGCGGGACCTACGAGCAGTACTTC
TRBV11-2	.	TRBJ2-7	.	CASSLGNNYEQYF	TGTGCCAGCAGCTTAGGGAACAACTACGAGCAGTACTTC
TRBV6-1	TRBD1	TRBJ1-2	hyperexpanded	CASSATRTGGGYGYTF	TGTGCCAGCAGTGCGACCCGTACAGGGGGCGGCTATGGCTACACCTTC
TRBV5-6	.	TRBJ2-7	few	CASSLAHLRQTAYEQYF	TGTGCCAGCAGCTTAGCCCACTTACGTCAGACAGCCTACGAGCAGTACTTC
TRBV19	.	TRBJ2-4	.	CASSTGTGTGNIQYF	TGTGCCAGTAGTACCGGTACAGGGACGGGAAACATTCAGTACTTC
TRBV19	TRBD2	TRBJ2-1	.	CASSIYSGGANEQFF	TGTGCCAGTAGTATCTACAGCGGGGGTGCCAATGAGCAGTTCTTC
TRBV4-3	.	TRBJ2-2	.	CASSLEKWQAGELFF	TGCGCCAGCAGCCTAGAGAAGTGGCAGGCCGGGGAGCTGTTTTTT
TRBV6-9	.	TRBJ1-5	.	CASSYSGNSNQPQHF	TGTGCCAGCAGTTACTCGGGTAATAGCAATCAGCCCCAGCATTTT
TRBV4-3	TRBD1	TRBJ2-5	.	CASSQGGQGTQYF	TGCGCCAGCAGCCAAGGCGGACAGGGGACCCAGTACTTC
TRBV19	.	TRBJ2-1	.	CASSPLYSARGNTDNEQFF	TGTGCCAGTAGTCCCCTGTACTCAGCCAGGGGAAATACGGATAATGAGCAGTTCTTC
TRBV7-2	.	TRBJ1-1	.	CASRRGQNTEAFF	TGTGCCAGCAGGCGGGGTCAGAACACTGAAGCTTTCTTT
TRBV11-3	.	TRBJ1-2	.	CASTPARTVACGYTF	TGTGCCAGCACCCCGGCACGGACAGTCGCTTGTGGCTACACCTTC
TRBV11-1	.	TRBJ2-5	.	CASSSPPGETQYF	TGTGCCAGCAGCTCCCCCCCGGGGGAGACCCAGTACTTC
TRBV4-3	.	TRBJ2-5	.	CASSQALALVGRETQYF	TGCGCCAGCAGCCAAGCCCTAGCTCTGGTTGGGAGAGAGACCCAGTACTTC
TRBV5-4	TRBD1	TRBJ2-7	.	CASSLQGDSYEQYF	TGTGCCAGCAGCTTGCAGGGGGATTCCTACGAGCAGTACTTC
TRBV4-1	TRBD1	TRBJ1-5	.	CASSQSTGGSRNQPQHF	TGCGCCAGCAGCCAATCAACAGGGGGCTCCCGCAATCAGCCCCAGCATTTT
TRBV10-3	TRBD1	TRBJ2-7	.	CAISEQGALGEQYF	TGTGCCATCAGTGAGCAGGGGGCGTTGGGCGAGCAGTACTTC
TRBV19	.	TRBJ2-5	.	CASGSDNGMTQYF	TGTGCCAGTGGATCGGACAACGGGATGACCCAGTACTTC
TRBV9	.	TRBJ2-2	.	CASSVEARRVWAGELFF	TGTGCCAGCAGCGTAGAGGCACGGAGGGTCTGGGCCGGGGAGCTGTTTTTT
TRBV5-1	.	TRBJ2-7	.	CASSLKPGYEQYF	TGTGCCAGCAGCTTGAAACCGGGCTACGAGCAGTACTTC
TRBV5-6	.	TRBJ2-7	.	CASRRPGSYEQYF	TGTGCCAGCAGACGACCCGGCTCCTACGAGCAGTACTTC
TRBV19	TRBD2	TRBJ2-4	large	CASSAKTSYQNIQYF	TGTGCCAGTAGCGCTAAGACTAGCTATCAAAACATTCAGTACTTC
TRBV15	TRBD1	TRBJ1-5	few	CATSPRDSGQPQHF	TGTGCCACCAGCCCCCGGGACAGCGGTCAGCCCCAGCATTTT
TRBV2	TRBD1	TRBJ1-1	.	CASRTGLGEAFF	TGTGCCAGCAGGACAGGGTTAGGTGAAGCTTTCTTT
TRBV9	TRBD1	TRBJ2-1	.	CASSVQQGSSYNEQFF	TGTGCCAGCAGCGTGCAACAGGGGTCCTCCTACAATGAGCAGTTCTTC
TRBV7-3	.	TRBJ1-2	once	CASSSSRAAYGYTF	TGTGCCAGCAGCTCCTCCCGAGCGGCCTATGGCTACACCTTC